This section outlines one TCR beta chain sequence together with its context. As yet, its antigen is unknown. This sample is drawn from a study of shared clonotypes between healthy human individuals. Whole-study findings and limits: Generation probabilities of non-shared clonotypes were lower (relative to those shared by all four donors).

Positively selected for CCR7, the CD45RO-negative cells used as naive CD8 cells excluded terminally differentiated effector memory CD45RA+ cells. Germline values: CDR1 ENHRY, CDR2 SYGVKD. The trim removed 2 bases at V and 8 bases at J, leaving 8 bases unmatched. The CDR3 is 14 amino acids. Only in-frame clones appear in the TCRdb table, and some are missing; sequencing was by immunoSEQ multiplex PCR. The profile shows approximately 1.9 million clones, just over 90% of them singletons. The clonotype originates from a man younger than 30 in good health. Some clones in this sample may be carry-over from other donors' samples. The sample comprised naive CD8+ T cells from PBMCs. The chain joins TRBV10-3 to TRBJ1-2, with 7 bases matching TRBD1. This chain's CDR3 is CAISEMKGAQGYTF. In DNA, the CDR3 is TGTGCCATCAGTGAGATGAAGGGGGCTCAGGGCTACACCTTC.